This T cell receptor (beta chain) was recorded in a study of shared clonotypes between healthy human individuals. Whole-study findings and limits: The low donor count limited represented genetic and exposure-history diversity.

As processed by the authors: Junction-only sequences without quality scores were provided by ImmunoSEQ, so filtering was different. TCRdb's table, derived via immunoSEQ multiplex PCR, lists solely in-frame clones and lacks some. That table supplies the V and J calls and clone size; D and trimming were determined from the DNA. The sample shows around 2.5 million clones, 93% of them seen only once. The V end lost 8 bases, the J end lost 2 bases, and 13 bases lay between the germline ends. The V gene's germline CDR1 is MDHEN and CDR2 SYDVKM. The CDR3 has 14 residues. Details on this clone: Its antigen is unknown.

Donors were Caucasian adults residing in Nashville, Tennessee, USA. This chain uses TRBV28 with TRBJ1-3, with D perhaps matching TRBD1 (5 bases). This clonotype originated in a man between 18 and 35 years old in good health. Some clones in this sample may be carry-over from other donors' samples. Sequenced input: naive CD4+ T cells from PBMCs. Indicated subset: CD45RA+ positively selected. In DNA form, the CDR3 reads TGTGCCAGCCTCAGCCGGGGGGCTGGAAACACCATATATTTT. Protein product: CASLSRGAGNTIYF.